This T cell receptor (beta chain) was documented in a study of T cell responses to AZD1222 COVID-19 vaccine. Study overall: Doses given second, at about 4 or about 12 weeks, were pooled. Findings and caveats of the study: Donors were mostly white British, more females; clonal diversity possibly underestimated. Two AZD1222 administrations were followed by greater Spike-specific TCR breadth and depth. Repertoires were collected only later (after the peak T cell response had occurred).

CDR1 is KGHSH and CDR2 is LQKENI in the germline V gene. The CDR3 runs 17 residues. The V end was cut by 1 base, the J end by 4 bases, with 17 bases between. Clones were read by immunoSEQ multiplex PCR, and TCRdb kept only the in-frame ones, dropping some. This table has 25,000 to 30,000 clones, more than 70% appearing once. Notes on this clone: Antigen unknown.

The chain carries TRBV18 and TRBJ1-3; tentatively, D is TRBD1 (5 bases). The sequence was obtained from an adult in good health. The sequenced sample was peripheral blood, obtained on day 0 of AZD1222 vaccination. The CDR3 nucleotides are TGTGCCAGCTCACCACAACGGCCAGGGAATGGGGGAAACACCATATATTTT. Residues: CASSPQRPGNGGNTIYF.